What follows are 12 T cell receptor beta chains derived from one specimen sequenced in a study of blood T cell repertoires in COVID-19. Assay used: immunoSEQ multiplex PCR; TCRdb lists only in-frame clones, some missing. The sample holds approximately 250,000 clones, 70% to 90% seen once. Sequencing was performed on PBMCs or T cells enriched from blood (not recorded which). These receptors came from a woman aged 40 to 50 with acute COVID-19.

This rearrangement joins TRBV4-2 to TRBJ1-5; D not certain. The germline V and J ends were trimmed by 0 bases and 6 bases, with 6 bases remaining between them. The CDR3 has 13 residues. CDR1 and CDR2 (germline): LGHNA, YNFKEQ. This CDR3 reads CASSQEGAQPQHF. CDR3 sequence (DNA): TGTGCCAGCAGCCAAGAAGGAGCTCAGCCCCAGCATTTT.

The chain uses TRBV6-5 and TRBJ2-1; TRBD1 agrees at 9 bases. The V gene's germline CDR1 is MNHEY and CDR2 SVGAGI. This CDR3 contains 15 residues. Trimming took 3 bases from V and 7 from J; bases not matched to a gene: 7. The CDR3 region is CASSYDRGSGNEQFF. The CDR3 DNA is TGTGCCAGCAGTTATGACAGGGGGAGTGGGAATGAGCAGTTCTTC.

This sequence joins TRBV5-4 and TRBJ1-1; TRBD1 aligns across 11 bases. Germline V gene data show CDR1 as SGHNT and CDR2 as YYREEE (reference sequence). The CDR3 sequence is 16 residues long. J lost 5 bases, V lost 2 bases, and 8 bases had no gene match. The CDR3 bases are TGTGCCAGCAGCTTAACGGGACAGGGGGTTGGTACTGAAGCTTTCTTT. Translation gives CASSLTGQGVGTEAFF.

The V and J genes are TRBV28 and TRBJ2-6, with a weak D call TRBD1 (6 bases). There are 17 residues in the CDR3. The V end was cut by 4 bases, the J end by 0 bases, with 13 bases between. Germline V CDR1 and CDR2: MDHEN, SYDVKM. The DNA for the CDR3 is TGTGCCAGCAGTTCCCGACAGGAACGCTCTGGGGCCAACGTCCTGACTTTC. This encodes CASSSRQERSGANVLTF.

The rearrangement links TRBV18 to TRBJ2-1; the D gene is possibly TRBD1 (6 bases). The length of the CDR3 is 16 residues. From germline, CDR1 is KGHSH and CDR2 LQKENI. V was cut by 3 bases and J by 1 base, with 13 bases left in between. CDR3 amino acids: CASSPGADPSYNEQFF. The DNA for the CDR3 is TGTGCCAGCTCACCGGGGGCGGATCCTTCCTACAATGAGCAGTTCTTC.

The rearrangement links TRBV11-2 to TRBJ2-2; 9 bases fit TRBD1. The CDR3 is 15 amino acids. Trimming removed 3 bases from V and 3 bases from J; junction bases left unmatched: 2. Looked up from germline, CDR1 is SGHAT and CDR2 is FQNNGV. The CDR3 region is CASSLGQGDTGELFF. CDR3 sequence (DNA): TGTGCCAGCAGCTTGGGACAGGGCGACACCGGGGAGCTGTTTTTT.

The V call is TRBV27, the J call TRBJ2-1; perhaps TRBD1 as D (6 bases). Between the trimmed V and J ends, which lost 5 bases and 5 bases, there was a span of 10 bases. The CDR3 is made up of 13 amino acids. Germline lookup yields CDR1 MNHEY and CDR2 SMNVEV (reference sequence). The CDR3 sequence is CASSPDSDNEQFF. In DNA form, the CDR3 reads TGTGCCAGCAGTCCGGACAGCGACAATGAGCAGTTCTTC.

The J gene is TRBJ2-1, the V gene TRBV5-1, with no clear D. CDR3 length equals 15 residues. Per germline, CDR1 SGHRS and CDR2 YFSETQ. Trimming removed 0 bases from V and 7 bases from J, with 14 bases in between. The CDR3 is CASSLGLISVNEQFF. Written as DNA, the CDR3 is TGCGCCAGCAGCTTGGGGTTGATAAGCGTAAATGAGCAGTTCTTC. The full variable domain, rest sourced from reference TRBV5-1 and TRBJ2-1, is KAGVTQTPRYLIKTRGQQVTLSCSPISGHRSVSWYQQTPGQGLQFLFEYFSETQRNKGNFPGRFSGRQFSNSRSEMNVSTLELGDSALYLCASSLGLISVNEQFFGPGTRLTVL.

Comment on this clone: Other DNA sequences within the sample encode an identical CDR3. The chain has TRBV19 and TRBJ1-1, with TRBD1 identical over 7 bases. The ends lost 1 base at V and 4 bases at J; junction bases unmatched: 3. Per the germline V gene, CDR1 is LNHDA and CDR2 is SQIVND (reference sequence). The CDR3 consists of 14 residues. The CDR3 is CASSIGQGGTEAFF. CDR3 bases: TGTGCCAGTAGTATAGGTCAGGGGGGCACTGAAGCTTTCTTT.

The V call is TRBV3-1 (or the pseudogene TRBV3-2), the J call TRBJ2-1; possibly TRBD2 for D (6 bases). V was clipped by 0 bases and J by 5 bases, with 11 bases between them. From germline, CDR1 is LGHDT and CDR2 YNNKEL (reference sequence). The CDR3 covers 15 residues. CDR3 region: CASSQDKGLNNEQFF. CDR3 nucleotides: TGTGCCAGCAGCCAAGATAAAGGACTAAACAATGAGCAGTTCTTC.

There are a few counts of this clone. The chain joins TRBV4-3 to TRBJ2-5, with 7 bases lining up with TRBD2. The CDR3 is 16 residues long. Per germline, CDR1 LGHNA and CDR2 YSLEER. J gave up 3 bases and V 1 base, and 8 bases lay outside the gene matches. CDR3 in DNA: TGCGCCAGCAGCCAAGCAATTTCCGGGGGGAAAGAGACCCAGTACTTC. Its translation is CASSQAISGGKETQYF.

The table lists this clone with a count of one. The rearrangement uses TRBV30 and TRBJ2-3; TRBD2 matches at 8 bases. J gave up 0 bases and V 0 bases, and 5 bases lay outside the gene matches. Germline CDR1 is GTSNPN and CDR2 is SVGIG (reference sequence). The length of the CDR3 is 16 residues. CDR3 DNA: TGTGCCTGGAGTGTATGGGCTAGCGGGAGCACAGATACGCAGTATTTT. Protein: CAWSVWASGSTDTQYF.